A single sample gave rise to the 22 T cell receptor beta chains below, sequenced in a study of blood T cell repertoires in COVID-19. The data were produced by immunoSEQ multiplex PCR, yet TCRdb's version contains in-frame clones alone and is incomplete. The sample includes about 220,000 clones, around 85% of them seen just once. Material: peripheral blood. The receptors come from a man aged 40-49 years with acute or convalescent COVID-19.

The rearrangement joins TRBV6-5 to TRBJ1-1; the D gene is possibly TRBD1 (6 bases). Trimming cost V 6 bases and J 6 bases, with 20 bases left between them. Germline values: CDR1 MNHEY, CDR2 SVGAGI. The CDR3 has 15 residues. The CDR3 reads CASSPTTGRIAEAFF. DNA for the CDR3: TGTGCCAGCAGCCCGACAACAGGGAGAATCGCTGAAGCTTTCTTT.

The rearrangement uses TRBV9 and TRBJ2-3, with D perhaps TRBD1 (6 bases). The CDR3 covers 17 residues. Per germline, CDR1 SGDLS and CDR2 YYNGEE. V lost 4 bases and J lost 2, with 20 bases in between. CDR3 in DNA: TGTGCCAGCAGCAACCGAAGCCCAGGGGAGAACACAGATACGCAGTATTTT. Encoded protein: CASSNRSPGENTDTQYF.

V is TRBV30 and J is TRBJ1-5; 7 positions agree with TRBD1. The CDR3 contains 15 residues. V lost 2 bases and J lost 3; bases outside the gene matches: 7. Germline CDR1 GTSNPN, CDR2 SVGIG (reference sequence). The CDR3 loop reads CAWSTGADINQPQHF. CDR3 coding DNA: TGTGCCTGGAGTACAGGGGCGGATATCAATCAGCCCCAGCATTTT.

The rearrangement joins TRBV12-3 or TRBV12-4 to TRBJ1-6, with D hard to call. Trimming left V 7 bases short and J 12 bases short, with 16 bases between. The CDR3 covers 13 residues. The CDR3: CASTLGLVEPLHF. The DNA of the CDR3 is TGTGCCAGCACCCTAGGTTTGGTGGAACCCCTCCACTTT.

The chain joins TRBV28 to TRBJ1-4, with D unclear. CDR3 length: 15 amino acids. The germline V gene has CDR1 MDHEN and CDR2 SYDVKM. V dropped 5 bases and J dropped 8 bases, with 18 bases sitting between them. For the CDR3, the DNA is TGTGCCAGCAGTGTACCGGGAAACCGAAGGGAAAAACTGTTTTTT. Its protein is CASSVPGNRREKLFF.

The genes are TRBV6-5 and TRBJ2-7; TRBD1 agrees at 9 bases. The CDR3 totals 15 residues. Losses at the gene ends were 0 bases for V and 6 bases for J; bases not matched to a gene: 6. Germline V CDR1 and CDR2: MNHEY, SVGAGI. The CDR3 spells CASSYSNRGRGEQYF. CDR3 nucleotides: TGTGCCAGCAGTTACTCAAACAGGGGGCGGGGCGAGCAGTACTTC.

The rearrangement uses TRBV7-2 and TRBJ1-3; D remains unclear. This CDR3 is built from 14 residues. The V and J ends lost 2 bases and 3 bases respectively, with 8 bases between them. Looked up from germline, CDR1 is SGHTA and CDR2 is FQGNSA. The CDR3 is CASSLFGGGNTIYF. For the CDR3, the DNA is TGTGCCAGCAGCTTATTCGGAGGTGGAAACACCATATATTTT.

As to this clone: The sample contains more than one DNA sequence encoding this CDR3. The chain employs TRBV2 and TRBJ2-3; D remains unclear. Germline CDR1 is SNHLY and CDR2 is FYNNEI. Trimming pared 0 bases from V and 3 bases from J, leaving 7 bases between. This CDR3 spans 14 amino acids. The DNA of the CDR3 is TGTGCCAGCAGTGAAGCTTCTCCGACAGATACGCAGTATTTT. The encoded protein is CASSEASPTDTQYF.

The V and J genes are TRBV19 and TRBJ2-5; TRBD1 is a possible D gene (6 bases). The CDR3 sequence is 15 residues long. V was shortened by 2 bases and J by 2 bases, with 12 bases between the two germline ends. CDR1 and CDR2 from the germline V gene are LNHDA and SQIVND (reference sequence). CDR3 nucleotide sequence: TGTGCCAGTAGTATACCCAGGGGTGGGCAAGAGACCCAGTACTTC. Translated: CASSIPRGGQETQYF.

This clone has a handful of counts. The chain uses TRBV30 and TRBJ1-6, with D possibly matching TRBD1 (5 bases). The CDR3 is 13 amino acids. The germline V gene has CDR1 GTSNPN and CDR2 SVGIG (reference sequence). Trimming stripped 3 bases from V and 8 bases from J, with 11 bases between. Here the CDR3 DNA reads TGTGCCTGGAGAGGACCGGGGGATTCACCCCTCCACTTT. Amino acid sequence: CAWRGPGDSPLHF.

The CDR3 sequence: CASSSWDRVYEQYF. The DNA for the CDR3 is TGTGCCAGCAGCTCCTGGGACAGGGTGTACGAGCAGTACTTC. The genes are TRBV7-9 and TRBJ2-7; 9 bases agree with TRBD1. The CDR3 is made up of 14 amino acids. CDR1 SEHNR and CDR2 FQNEAQ come from the germline V gene (reference sequence). With 4 bases clipped from V and 4 bases from J, the junction kept 5 bases outside the gene matches.

The chain recombines TRBV6-5 with TRBJ1-2; 7 positions match TRBD1. The CDR3 spans 15 residues. The trim removed 0 bases at V and 5 bases at J, leaving 6 bases unmatched. Germline V lookup: CDR1 MNHEY, CDR2 SVGAGI. CDR3 loop: CASSYSDRAGYGYTF. The CDR3 DNA reads as TGTGCCAGCAGTTACTCCGACAGGGCAGGATATGGCTACACCTTC.

The chain carries TRBV13 and TRBJ2-7; 9 bases fit TRBD2. CDR1 and CDR2 (germline): PRHDT, FYEKMQ (reference sequence). The CDR3 has 15 residues. V was pared by 0 bases and J by 3 bases, with 3 bases of the junction left unmatched. The CDR3 DNA reads as TGTGCCAGCAGCTTAGGAGTAGCGGGGGTCTACGAGCAGTACTTC. It is translated as CASSLGVAGVYEQYF.

The table lists this clone with a count of one. The chain recombines TRBV4-1 with TRBJ1-4, with 9 nucleotides matching TRBD1. J lost 8 bases, V lost 1 base, and 5 bases had no gene match. CDR3 length: 15 residues. Germline lookup yields CDR1 MGHRA and CDR2 YSYEKL. The DNA of the CDR3 is TGCGCCAGCAGCCAAGGTGGGACAGGGTGGGAAAAACTGTTTTTT. Its protein product is CASSQGGTGWEKLFF.

The V and J genes are TRBV5-8 and TRBJ2-2; 8 bases fit TRBD1. The V gene's germline CDR1 is SGHTS and CDR2 YDEGEE. CDR3 length: 16 residues. The trim removed 2 bases at V and 0 bases at J, leaving 3 bases unmatched. This CDR3 reads CASSLWTGTNTGELFF. CDR3 DNA sequence: TGTGCCAGCAGCTTATGGACAGGGACGAACACCGGGGAGCTGTTTTTT. The full variable domain, with the rest looked up from reference TRBV5-8 and TRBJ2-2, is EAGVTQSPTHLIKTRGQQATLRCSPISGHTSVYWYQQALGLGLQFLLWYDEGEERNRGNFPPRFSGRQFPNYSSELNVNALELEDSALYLCASSLWTGTNTGELFFGEGSRLTVL.

The rearrangement uses TRBV7-2 and TRBJ2-7; D is perhaps TRBD2 (6 bases). The CDR3 loop spans 14 amino acids. The germline V gene has CDR1 SGHTA and CDR2 FQGNSA. Trimming left V 1 base short and J 6 bases short, with 13 bases between. The CDR3 DNA follows: TGTGCCAGCAGCTTAGTCACTGGGGGGACCGAGCAGTACTTC. It encodes CASSLVTGGTEQYF.

The chain uses TRBV28 and TRBJ2-1; 8 bases match TRBD2. The CDR3 is 15 residues long. The junction had 9 bases not matched to a gene; V was cut back by 3 bases and J by 8 bases. Germline CDR1 reads MDHEN; CDR2 reads SYDVKM. The CDR3 DNA follows: TGTGCCAGCAGTTTGGGTGGGAGCGGGGGAGATGAGCAGTTCTTC. Protein sequence: CASSLGGSGGDEQFF.

CDR3 coding DNA: TGTGCCAGCAGTCTCCCCACGACTAGCGGGACCCACACAGATACGCAGTATTTT. Protein: CASSLPTTSGTHTDTQYF. The chain links TRBV28 to TRBJ2-3; TRBD2 matches at 11 bases. CDR1 is MDHEN and CDR2 is SYDVKM in the germline V gene. V shed 5 bases and J 2 bases; nucleotides not matched to a gene: 12. The CDR3 contains 18 residues.

This sequence joins TRBV18 and TRBJ2-7; 8 nucleotides agree with TRBD1. V dropped 2 bases and J dropped 0; count of bases not matched to a gene: 3. This CDR3 region has 15 residues. The germline CDR1 and CDR2 sequences are KGHSH and LQKENI. The CDR3 region is CASSPKQGGSYEQYF. CDR3 DNA: TGTGCCAGCTCACCAAAACAGGGGGGCTCCTACGAGCAGTACTTC.

The chain recombines TRBV18 with TRBJ2-7, with D unresolved. Germline CDR1 and CDR2: KGHSH and LQKENI. Trimming cost V 0 bases and J 1 base, with 19 bases left between them. The CDR3 consists of 18 residues. Here the CDR3 reads CASSPPGAAGGNSYEQYF. The CDR3 nucleotides are TGTGCCAGCTCACCACCCGGAGCAGCCGGCGGAAATTCCTACGAGCAGTACTTC.

This clone came up many times. The gene calls are TRBV6-4 and TRBJ2-1, with 9 bases aligning to TRBD1. Germline assignment: CDR1 MRHNA and CDR2 SNTAGT. The CDR3 extends over 13 amino acids. The junction had 2 bases not matched to a gene; V was cut back by 4 bases and J by 7 bases. The CDR3 loop reads CASSVDRGNEQFF. The CDR3 DNA reads TGTGCCAGCAGTGTGGACAGGGGAAATGAGCAGTTCTTC.

V is TRBV7-2 and J is TRBJ2-7, with 9 bases that match TRBD1. This CDR3 is 14 amino acids long. The J segment lost 2 bases and the V segment lost 7 bases, leaving 6 bases of the junction unmatched. Germline V gene sequence: CDR1 SGHTA, CDR2 FQGNSA. CDR3 coding DNA: TGTGCCAGCAACCTGGACAGGGGAGCCTACGAGCAGTACTTC. Its protein is CASNLDRGAYEQYF.